These 6 T cell receptor beta chains share one sample of origin, sequenced in a study of blood T cell repertoires in COVID-19 (dated by TCRdb to 2018 to 2021). Library construction relied on the immunoSEQ multiplex PCR assay. What TCRdb holds here is the immuneACCESS table cut down to in-frame rearrangements. Part of the clones is not present; checked against another copy, under half of the missing clones reflect an unresolved V gene, and the others are unexplained. The sample table contains 150,000 to 180,000 clones; only one count was recorded for about 86% of them. Around 7.9% of the sample is held by the ten biggest clonotypes. Sequences were obtained from PBMCs or T cells enriched from blood (not recorded which). The origin of the receptors is a man in his fifties or sixties who had recovered from COVID-19.

The rearrangement joins TRBV19 to TRBJ1-5; TRBD1 matches at 11 bases. This CDR3 has 19 residues. Germline values: CDR1 LNHDA, CDR2 SQIVND (reference sequence). The junction had 8 bases not matched to a gene; V was cut back by 1 base and J by 0 bases. The DNA of the CDR3 is TGTGCCAGTAGTATAGTTCCGGACAGGGGGCCGTATAGCAATCAGCCCCAGCATTTT. Its translation is CASSIVPDRGPYSNQPQHF.

This chain links TRBV5-4 with TRBJ1-6; D may be TRBD1 (6 bases). The V end was cut by 4 bases, the J end by 6 bases, with 14 bases between. The length of the CDR3 is 15 residues. In germline, CDR1 is SGHNT, CDR2 YYREEE (reference sequence). CDR3 sequence (DNA): TGTGCCAGCAGCGTCCGGGACACGCGTAATTCACCCCTCCACTTT. This gives the protein CASSVRDTRNSPLHF. Filled out from reference TRBV5-4 and TRBJ1-6, the complete variable domain reads ETGVTQSPTHLIKTRGQQVTLRCSSQSGHNTVSWYQQALGQGPQFIFQYYREEENGRGNFPPRFSGLQFPNYSSELNVNALELDDSALYLCASSVRDTRNSPLHFGNGTRLTVT.

This clone occurred a few times. The J gene is TRBJ1-1, the V gene TRBV3-1 (or the pseudogene TRBV3-2); D ambiguous. Trimming removed 0 bases from V and 0 bases from J, with 8 bases in between. This CDR3 comprises 15 residues. Germline-derived CDR1 and CDR2 are LGHDT and YNNKEL (reference sequence). CDR3 in DNA: TGTGCCAGCAGCCAAGACCTGTCTATGAACACTGAAGCTTTCTTT. Its translation: CASSQDLSMNTEAFF.

This chain connects TRBV2 to TRBJ1-1, with a possible D match to TRBD1 (6 bases). The CDR3 is made up of 12 amino acids. Trimming took 7 bases from V and 5 from J, leaving 11 bases between them. In germline, CDR1 is SNHLY, CDR2 FYNNEI. CDR3 amino acids: CASTTDRTEAFF. Here the CDR3 DNA reads TGTGCCAGCACCACCGACAGGACTGAAGCTTTCTTT.

The V gene is TRBV28, the J gene TRBJ1-4, with 9 positions matching TRBD1. V was pared by 4 bases and J by 8 bases, with 5 bases of the junction left unmatched. The CDR3 runs to 14 residues. Germline CDR1 and CDR2: MDHEN and SYDVKM. The CDR3, as DNA: TGTGCCAGCAGTTCGGGACAGGGAAGGGAAAAACTGTTTTTT. This translates into CASSSGQGREKLFF.

This sequence joins TRBV7-8 and TRBJ2-1; no firm D call. The CDR3 has 13 residues. Germline CDR1 is SGHVS and CDR2 is FQNEAQ. The germline V and J ends were trimmed by 1 base and 4 bases, with 5 bases remaining between them. This CDR3 is CASSLGRYNEQFF. DNA for the CDR3: TGTGCCAGCAGCTTAGGGCGGTACAATGAGCAGTTCTTC.